Included here is one T cell receptor beta chain sequence, with context. The antigen remains unidentified. The data were obtained in a study of CD8+CD57+ T cells in acquired aplastic anemia. General study findings and limits: Patients and controls were not found to differ significantly in CD8+ Simpson's diversity.

V lost 5 bases to trimming and J lost 10 bases; unmatched junction nucleotides: 8. The CDR3 consists of 12 residues. TCR beta VDJ and CDR3 were profiled, and genomic DNA was the template. From the reads, TCRdb called clonotypes with MiXCR, one entry per CDR3 protein. The table records roughly 420,000 distinct CDR3 sequences, 60% to 80% of them present only once. The source material was sorted CD4+, CD8+, or CD8+CD57+ T cells (not recorded which) from PBMCs. The receptor's source is a human donor in good health, serving as a control. The rearrangement links TRBV12-3 or TRBV12-4 to TRBJ2-7, with 7 bases lining up with TRBD1. The CDR3 bases are TGTGCCAGCAGTCAGGGACAGTTGGGACAGTACTTC. Amino acid sequence: CASSQGQLGQYF.